One TCR beta chain is described in this entry. The antigen remains unidentified. In the source study's methods: Sample TCR counts, which ranged from 23,224 to 690,600, had a median of around 93,000. MiXCR was run by TCRdb on the RACE reads, yielding one entry per CDR3 protein. The V and J calls reflect TCRdb's pipeline rather than the authors' work. The sample includes tens of thousands of distinct CDR3 sequences, more than 9% of them seen just once. Unmatched junction bases numbered 17, after V lost 5 bases and J lost 0 bases. The CDR3 is made up of 19 amino acids. CDR1 and CDR2 from the germline V gene are MNHEY and SVGEGT. These data originate in a study of human T cells and chemical hapten exposure. Points from the study as a whole: The donors suffered from alopecia, so their immune response may not match that of healthy people.

Time point: patch test 2, 6 weeks after DPC sensitization. The treatment here: therapeutic diphenylcyclopropenone sensitization with weekly scalp DPC. It was from unfractionated whole blood that total RNA was extracted. Patients had alopecia, were aged 18 to 70, and were not pregnant. The source material was whole blood, sampled in connection with sensitization to the hapten diphenylcyclopropenone (DPC). This TCR came from a woman aged 25 to 39 with alopecia areata. Some clones in this sample may be carry-over from other donors' samples. The V call is TRBV6-2 or TRBV6-3, the J call TRBJ2-7; 9 bases match TRBD2. The CDR3 DNA follows: TGTGCCAGCAGTATGACTAGCGGAAGCAACCGGGGAAGCTCCTACGAGCAGTACTTC. It yields the protein CASSMTSGSNRGSSYEQYF.